The next 21 T cell receptor beta chains were all read from a single sample in a study of spatial heterogeneity in lung cancer. Whole-study findings and limits: Within tumors, counts of expanded alpha and beta TCRs tracked tumor mutation counts.

TCRdb redid the calling of the 5' RACE reads with MiXCR, one entry per CDR3 protein. The table shows about 8,100 distinct CDR3 sequences, with around 13% occurring only once. Specified time point: sample taken at primary tumor resection. These receptors have no identified antigens. This material consisted of lung tumor tissue, taken at surgery. The receptors originated from a male donor with early-stage non-small cell lung cancer.

This clonotype was seen at least ten times. For a library built for alpha chains, this beta chain is a stray read; little rests on its size. The chain employs TRBV21-1 and TRBJ2-7; the D call of TRBD1 is as the table states it, not checked on the DNA. TRBV21-1 is labeled a pseudogene. This CDR3 region has 13 residues. CDR3 nucleotides: TGTGCCAGCACCCTGAATGGGTGCTACGAGCAGTACTTC. Translation: CASTLNGCYEQYF.

The sample holds a few counts of this clonotype. This beta chain is off target for a library built for alpha chains, so its abundance means little. The J gene is TRBJ2-1, the V gene TRBV21-1; the table's D call, TRBD2, has no DNA check behind it. TRBV21-1 is listed as a pseudogene. The CDR3 runs 15 residues. The CDR3: CASSRGTVSYNEQFF. The CDR3 region has the DNA TGTGCCAGCAGCAGAGGGACTGTCTCCTACAATGAGCAGTTCTTC.

The table lists this clonotype with many counts. Being off target in a library aimed at alpha chains, this beta chain has a size of little meaning. V and J are TRBV12-5 and TRBJ2-7; 7 bases map to TRBD2. V dropped 0 bases and J dropped 3; count of bases not matched to a gene: 5. The CDR3 totals 15 residues. Germline CDR1 LGHNT, CDR2 FRNRAP. As DNA, the CDR3 is TGTGCTAGTGGTTTGGTACGTCCGGGAGGCTACGAGCAGTACTTC. Residues: CASGLVRPGGYEQYF.

This clonotype was recorded many times. This beta chain is an off-target read within a library intended for alpha chains, so its frequency means little. The chain carries TRBV7-9 and TRBJ2-1; 10 bases match TRBD1. Germline V lookup: CDR1 SEHNR, CDR2 FQNEAQ (reference sequence). The trim removed 5 bases at V and 7 bases at J, leaving 14 bases unmatched. CDR3 length: 17 residues. CDR3 nucleotide sequence: TGTGCCAGCAGCCCCCGGCCTGACAGGGGGCGGTTAAATGAGCAGTTCTTC. Translation: CASSPRPDRGRLNEQFF.

About this clonotype: This beta chain is a stray sequence in a library constructed for alpha chains; its clone size is not meaningful. The chain has TRBV7-9 and TRBJ1-2; 9 positions match TRBD1. CDR3 length equals 15 residues. Germline CDR1 and CDR2: SEHNR and FQNEAQ (reference sequence). The V gene end was trimmed by 3 bases and the J gene end by 5 bases; junction bases not matched to a gene: 7. CDR3 region: CASSLGQGFGYGYTF. CDR3 bases: TGTGCCAGCAGCTTGGGACAGGGCTTTGGGTATGGCTACACCTTC.

In its sample, this clonotype ranks as medium-sized. This beta chain was picked up by a library intended for alpha chains and is off target, so its count carries little meaning. The chain uses TRBV20-1 and TRBJ2-7; D is unresolved. CDR3 length: 13 residues. The germline V gene has CDR1 DFQATT and CDR2 SNEGSKA (reference sequence). This CDR3 is CSATYPLAYEQYF. The CDR3 nucleotides read TGCAGCGCCACATACCCACTGGCCTACGAGCAGTACTTC.

This clonotype is labeled as medium-sized. Being off target in a library aimed at alpha chains, this beta chain has a size of little meaning. The chain recombines TRBV12-3 or TRBV12-4 with TRBJ2-5; 11 bases are shared with TRBD2. V lost 5 bases and J lost 4; bases outside the gene matches: 15. This CDR3 has 18 amino acids. The CDR3 sequence: CASSPPLAGGPKSETQYF. CDR3 coding DNA: TGTGCCAGCAGTCCGCCGCTAGCGGGAGGTCCAAAGTCAGAGACCCAGTACTTC.

This clonotype was counted at least ten times. As an off-target read in a library built for alpha chains, this beta chain has a frequency of little significance. The rearrangement joins TRBV27 to TRBJ2-6; D not resolved. This CDR3 is 16 amino acids long. V lost 1 base, J lost 0 bases, and 7 bases lay in between. CDR1 MNHEY and CDR2 SMNVEV come from the germline V gene (reference sequence). The CDR3 region has the DNA TGTGCCAGCAGTTTATTCTCCATCTCTGGGGCCAACGTCCTGACTTTC. This encodes CASSLFSISGANVLTF.

Judged by abundance, this clonotype is medium-sized (0.01 to 0.1%). Found in a library prepared for alpha chains, this beta chain is an off-target read, and its abundance has little meaning. This chain links TRBV27 with TRBJ2-2; TRBD1 might be the D (6 bases). This CDR3 has 14 residues. V lost 7 bases, J lost 6 bases, and 15 bases lay in between. CDR1 is MNHEY, CDR2 SMNVEV, per germline (reference sequence). The CDR3 DNA reads TGTGCCAGCAAGGTGGGGGCTAGCCCCGGGGAGCTGTTTTTT. This gives the protein CASKVGASPGELFF.

On this clonotype itself: This beta chain is a stray sequence in a library constructed for alpha chains; its clone size is not meaningful. The chain uses TRBV11-2 and TRBJ2-5; 10 positions match TRBD1. The CDR3 consists of 14 residues. CDR1 is SGHAT and CDR2 is FQNNGV in the germline V gene. The ends lost 3 bases at V and 5 bases at J; junction bases unmatched: 3. CDR3 sequence reads: CASSFQDRGETQYF. The CDR3 nucleotides are TGTGCCAGCAGCTTCCAGGACAGGGGGGAGACCCAGTACTTC.

This clonotype is medium-sized (0.01 to 0.1%) by share. The library was prepared for alpha chains; this beta chain is a stray read, so its frequency means little. The genes are TRBV9 and TRBJ2-1; 11 positions agree with TRBD1. CDR3 length: 17 amino acids. The V segment lost 4 bases and the J segment 7 bases; nucleotides outside the gene matches: 13. Germline V gene sequence: CDR1 SGDLS, CDR2 YYNGEE. The CDR3 sequence: CASSPRTGTGGWNEQFF. CDR3 in DNA: TGTGCCAGCAGCCCCCGCACCGGGACAGGGGGATGGAATGAGCAGTTCTTC.

As for this clonotype: Because this beta chain is a stray read in a library intended to capture alpha chains, its abundance should not be given much weight. The chain carries TRBV27 and TRBJ2-5; 7 bases agree with TRBD1. The germline gives CDR1 MNHEY, CDR2 SMNVEV (reference sequence). This CDR3 spans 13 amino acids. The V and J ends lost 7 bases and 4 bases, in that order; junction bases with no gene match: 6. CDR3 loop: CASTAQGRETQYF. Written as DNA, the CDR3 is TGTGCCAGCACAGCACAGGGGAGAGAGACCCAGTACTTC.

This clonotype counts as medium-sized. With the library built for alpha chains, this beta chain is off target and its frequency is not meaningful. The J gene is TRBJ2-2, the V gene TRBV7-9; D ambiguous. The germline V and J ends were trimmed by 0 bases and 7 bases, with 3 bases remaining between them. Germline CDR1 reads SEHNR; CDR2 reads FQNEAQ (reference sequence). CDR3 length: 12 amino acids. CDR3 in amino acids: CASSLAVGELFF. The CDR3 DNA sequence: TGTGCCAGCAGCTTAGCGGTCGGGGAGCTGTTTTTT.

Many counts were recorded for this clonotype. Found in a library prepared for alpha chains, this beta chain is an off-target read, and its abundance has little meaning. The rearrangement links TRBV7-2 to TRBJ2-5, with 11 bases that match TRBD1. V lost 1 base and J lost 5; bases outside the gene matches: 6. The CDR3 length is 16 residues. CDR1 and CDR2 from the germline V gene are SGHTA and FQGNSA. CDR3: CASSLGGTGGGETQYF. DNA of the CDR3: TGTGCCAGCAGCTTAGGAGGGACAGGGGGAGGGGAGACCCAGTACTTC.

In its sample, this clonotype ranks as medium-sized (0.01 to 0.1%). This beta chain came through as a stray read in a library set up for alpha chains, and its size says little. The chain has TRBV29-1 and TRBJ1-3, with TRBD1 identical over 7 bases. CDR3 length: 11 residues. Germline CDR1 SQVTM, CDR2 ANQGSEA. The V gene end was trimmed by 7 bases and the J gene end by 8 bases; junction bases not matched to a gene: 5. The CDR3 DNA follows: TGCAGCGCTCGCAGGGGGGACACCATATATTTT. It codes for CSARRGDTIYF.

This clonotype was counted at least ten times. This beta chain slipped into a library made for alpha chains as a stray read, so its size is not meaningful. The chain is built from TRBV20-1 and TRBJ1-6; D is possibly TRBD1 (5 bases). The CDR3 loop spans 15 amino acids. The V and J ends lost 3 bases and 7 bases respectively, with 16 bases between them. Germline CDR1 DFQATT, CDR2 SNEGSKA (reference sequence). The CDR3 nucleotides are TGCAGTGCTAGCGAAAGGGACCTGGGGAATTCACCCCTCCACTTT. It specifies CSASERDLGNSPLHF.

Regarding this clonotype: Within a library made for alpha chains, this beta chain is off target, and its count is uninformative. The chain couples TRBV20-1 to TRBJ2-1; 10 bases fit TRBD2. Losses at the gene ends were 2 bases for V and 8 bases for J; bases not matched to a gene: 12. Looked up from germline, CDR1 is DFQATT and CDR2 is SNEGSKA (reference sequence). CDR3 size: 16 residues. The CDR3 spells CSARSGRAGVVHEQFF. The CDR3 coding sequence is TGCAGTGCTAGAAGCGGGAGGGCCGGTGTTGTCCATGAGCAGTTCTTC.

This clonotype appeared many times. Found in a library prepared for alpha chains, this beta chain is an off-target read, and its abundance has little meaning. This sequence joins TRBV20-1 and TRBJ2-3, with 10 bases fitting TRBD2. From germline, CDR1 is DFQATT and CDR2 SNEGSKA (reference sequence). The CDR3 has 14 residues. Trimming at V came to 6 bases and at J to 3 bases, leaving 6 bases not matched to a gene. The CDR3 sequence: CSAEGSGRTDTQYF. The CDR3 nucleotides are TGCAGTGCAGAGGGTAGCGGGAGGACAGATACGCAGTATTTT.

This clonotype has more than one count but fewer than ten. Within a library made for alpha chains, this beta chain is off target, and its count is uninformative. The V call is TRBV6-5, the J call TRBJ2-3; D may correspond to TRBD1 or TRBD2 (5 bases each). Germline V gives CDR1 MNHEY, CDR2 SVGAGI. The CDR3 has 17 residues. The V end lost 6 bases, the J end lost 3 bases, and 22 bases lay between the germline ends. This CDR3 reads CASSPPLGGSGTDTQYF. In DNA, the CDR3 is TGTGCCAGCAGCCCCCCCCTTGGGGGATCCGGGACAGATACGCAGTATTTT.

This clonotype was detected ten times or more. As an off-target read in a library built for alpha chains, this beta chain has a frequency of little significance. The genes are TRBV20-1 and TRBJ2-7; 9 positions match TRBD2. Unmatched junction bases numbered 9, after V lost 5 bases and J lost 4 bases. Germline V gene lookup returns CDR1 DFQATT and CDR2 SNEGSKA (reference sequence). The CDR3 is 14 amino acids. The CDR3 sequence is CSAPELAGQYEQYF. In nucleotides, the CDR3 is TGCAGTGCTCCCGAACTAGCGGGCCAGTACGAGCAGTACTTC.

This clonotype was observed at least ten times. With the library built for alpha chains, this beta chain is off target and its frequency is not meaningful. This rearrangement joins TRBV2 to TRBJ2-7, with 11 bases that match TRBD2. The CDR3 consists of 17 residues. Germline-derived CDR1 and CDR2 are SNHLY and FYNNEI. Losses at the gene ends were 6 bases for V and 0 bases for J; bases not matched to a gene: 10. This CDR3 reads CASSETSGRAGSYEQYF. CDR3 DNA: TGTGCCAGCAGCGAAACTAGCGGGAGAGCGGGCTCCTACGAGCAGTACTTC.